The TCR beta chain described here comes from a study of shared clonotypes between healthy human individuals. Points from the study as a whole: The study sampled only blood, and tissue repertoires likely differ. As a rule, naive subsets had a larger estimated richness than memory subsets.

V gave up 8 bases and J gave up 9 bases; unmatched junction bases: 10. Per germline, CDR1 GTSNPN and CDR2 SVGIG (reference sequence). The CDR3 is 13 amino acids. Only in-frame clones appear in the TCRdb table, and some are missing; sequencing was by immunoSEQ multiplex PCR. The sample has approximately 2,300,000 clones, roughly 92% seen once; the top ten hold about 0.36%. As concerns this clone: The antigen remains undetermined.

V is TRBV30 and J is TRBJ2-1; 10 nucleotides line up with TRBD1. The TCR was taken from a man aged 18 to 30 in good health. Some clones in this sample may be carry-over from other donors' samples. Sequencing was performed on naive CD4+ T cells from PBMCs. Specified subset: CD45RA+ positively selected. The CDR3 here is CAQTGGYDLEQFF. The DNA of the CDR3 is TGTGCCCAGACAGGGGGCTACGATCTTGAGCAGTTCTTC.